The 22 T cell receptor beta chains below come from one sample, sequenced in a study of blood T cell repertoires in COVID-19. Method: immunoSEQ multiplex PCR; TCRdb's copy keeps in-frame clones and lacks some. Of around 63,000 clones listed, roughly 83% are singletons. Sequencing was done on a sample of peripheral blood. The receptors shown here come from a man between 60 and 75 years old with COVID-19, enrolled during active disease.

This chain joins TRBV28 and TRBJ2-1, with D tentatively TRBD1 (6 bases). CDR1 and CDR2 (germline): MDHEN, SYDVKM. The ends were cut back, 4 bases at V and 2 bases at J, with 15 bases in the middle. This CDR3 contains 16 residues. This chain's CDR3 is CASSSDRNPPYNEQFF. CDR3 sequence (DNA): TGTGCCAGCAGTTCAGACAGGAATCCGCCCTACAATGAGCAGTTCTTC.

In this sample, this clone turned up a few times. Here the CDR3 reads CASRPGDYSNQPQHF. For the CDR3, the DNA is TGTGCCAGTAGACCGGGGGACTATAGCAATCAGCCCCAGCATTTT. The chain has TRBV19 and TRBJ1-5, with TRBD1 as a possible D gene (5 bases). The germline V gene encodes CDR1 LNHDA and CDR2 SQIVND (reference sequence). Trimming pared 6 bases from V and 0 bases from J, leaving 12 bases between. This CDR3 comprises 15 residues.

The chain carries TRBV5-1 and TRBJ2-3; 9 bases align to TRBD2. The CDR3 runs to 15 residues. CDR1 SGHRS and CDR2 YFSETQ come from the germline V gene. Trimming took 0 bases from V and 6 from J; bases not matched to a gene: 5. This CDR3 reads CASSLGAGGWDTQYF. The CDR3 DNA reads TGCGCCAGCAGCTTGGGAGCGGGAGGATGGGATACGCAGTATTTT.

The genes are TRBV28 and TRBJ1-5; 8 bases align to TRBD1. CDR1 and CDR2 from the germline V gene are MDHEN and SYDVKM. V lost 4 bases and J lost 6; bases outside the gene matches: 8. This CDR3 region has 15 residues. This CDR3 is CASSSGQGGGQPQHF. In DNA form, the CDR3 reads TGTGCCAGCAGTTCCGGACAGGGAGGAGGTCAGCCCCAGCATTTT.

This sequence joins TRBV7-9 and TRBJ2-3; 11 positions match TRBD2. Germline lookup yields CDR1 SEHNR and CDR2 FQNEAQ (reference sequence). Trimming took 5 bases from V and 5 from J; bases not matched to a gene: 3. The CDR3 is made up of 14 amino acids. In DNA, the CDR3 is TGTGCCAGCAGCGATACTAGCGGGAGAGATACGCAGTATTTT. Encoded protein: CASSDTSGRDTQYF.

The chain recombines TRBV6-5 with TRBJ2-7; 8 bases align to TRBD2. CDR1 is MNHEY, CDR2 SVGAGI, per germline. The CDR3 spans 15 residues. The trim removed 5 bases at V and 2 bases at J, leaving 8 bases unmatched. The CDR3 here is CASSLGGLGAYEQYF. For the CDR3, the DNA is TGTGCCAGCAGTCTTGGGGGACTAGGGGCCTACGAGCAGTACTTC.

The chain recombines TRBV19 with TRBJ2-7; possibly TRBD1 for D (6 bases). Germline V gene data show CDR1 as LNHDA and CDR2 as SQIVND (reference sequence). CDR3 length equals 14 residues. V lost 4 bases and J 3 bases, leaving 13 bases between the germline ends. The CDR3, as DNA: TGTGCCAGTAGTAGAACCGGGACAAACTACGAGCAGTACTTC. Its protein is CASSRTGTNYEQYF.

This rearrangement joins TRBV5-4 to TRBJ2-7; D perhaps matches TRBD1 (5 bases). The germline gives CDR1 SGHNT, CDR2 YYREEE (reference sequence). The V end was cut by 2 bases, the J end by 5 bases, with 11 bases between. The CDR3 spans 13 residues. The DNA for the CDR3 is TGTGCCAGCAGCTTCCAGGGATCCCACGAGCAGTACTTC. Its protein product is CASSFQGSHEQYF.

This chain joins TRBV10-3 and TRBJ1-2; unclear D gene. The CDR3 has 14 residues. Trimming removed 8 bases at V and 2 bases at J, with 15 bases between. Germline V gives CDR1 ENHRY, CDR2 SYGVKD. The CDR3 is CAIRKQAPNYGYTF. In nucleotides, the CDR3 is TGTGCCATCCGAAAGCAGGCTCCGAACTATGGCTACACCTTC.

The chain's CDR3 is CASSLEQGPYNEQFF. The CDR3 DNA follows: TGCGCCAGCAGCTTGGAACAGGGACCCTACAATGAGCAGTTCTTC. The chain recombines TRBV5-1 with TRBJ2-1; maybe TRBD1 (6 bases). This CDR3 is 15 amino acids long. Trimming cost V 0 bases and J 2 bases, with 9 bases left between them. In germline, CDR1 is SGHRS, CDR2 YFSETQ.

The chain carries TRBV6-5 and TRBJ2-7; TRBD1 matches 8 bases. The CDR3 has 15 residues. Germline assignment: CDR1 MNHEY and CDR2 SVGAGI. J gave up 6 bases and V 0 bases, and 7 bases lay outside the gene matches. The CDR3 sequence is CASSYSDRVGFEQYF. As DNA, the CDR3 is TGTGCCAGCAGTTACTCGGACAGGGTAGGGTTCGAGCAGTACTTC.

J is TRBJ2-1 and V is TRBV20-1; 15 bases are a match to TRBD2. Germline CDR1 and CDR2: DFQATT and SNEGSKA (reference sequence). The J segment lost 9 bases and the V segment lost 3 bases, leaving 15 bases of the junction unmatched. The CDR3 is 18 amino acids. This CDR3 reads CSASLIPRGLAGGGEQFF. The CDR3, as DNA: TGCAGTGCTAGTCTGATCCCTCGGGGACTAGCGGGAGGAGGTGAGCAGTTCTTC.

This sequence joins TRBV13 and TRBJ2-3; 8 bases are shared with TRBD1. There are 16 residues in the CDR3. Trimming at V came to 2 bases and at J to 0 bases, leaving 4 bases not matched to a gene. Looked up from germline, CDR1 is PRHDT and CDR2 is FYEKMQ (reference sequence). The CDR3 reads CASSLTGQASTDTQYF. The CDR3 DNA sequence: TGTGCCAGCAGCTTAACGGGACAGGCTAGCACAGATACGCAGTATTTT.

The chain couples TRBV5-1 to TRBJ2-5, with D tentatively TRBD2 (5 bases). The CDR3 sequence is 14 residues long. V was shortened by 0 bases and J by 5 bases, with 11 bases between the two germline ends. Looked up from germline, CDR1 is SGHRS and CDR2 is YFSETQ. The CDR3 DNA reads TGCGCCAGCAGCTTGGCGACTATCCCGGAGACCCAGTACTTC. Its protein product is CASSLATIPETQYF.

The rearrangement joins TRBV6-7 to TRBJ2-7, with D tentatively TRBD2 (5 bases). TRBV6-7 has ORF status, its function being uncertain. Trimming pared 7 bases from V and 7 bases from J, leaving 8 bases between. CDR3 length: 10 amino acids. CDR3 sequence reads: CASKTGEQYF. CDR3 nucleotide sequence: TGTGCCAGCAAAACGGGGGAGCAGTACTTC.

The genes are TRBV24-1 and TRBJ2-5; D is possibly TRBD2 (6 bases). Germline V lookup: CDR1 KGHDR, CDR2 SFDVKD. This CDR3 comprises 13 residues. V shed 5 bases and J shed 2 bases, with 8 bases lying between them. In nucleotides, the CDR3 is TGTGCCACCAGTGGGCGGGGTCAAGAGACCCAGTACTTC. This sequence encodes CATSGRGQETQYF.

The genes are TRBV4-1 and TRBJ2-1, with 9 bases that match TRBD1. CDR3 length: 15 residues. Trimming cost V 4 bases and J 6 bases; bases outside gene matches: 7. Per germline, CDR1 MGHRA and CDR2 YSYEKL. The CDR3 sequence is CASSRGQGVSNEQFF. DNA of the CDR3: TGCGCCAGCAGCCGGGGACAGGGAGTTAGCAATGAGCAGTTCTTC.

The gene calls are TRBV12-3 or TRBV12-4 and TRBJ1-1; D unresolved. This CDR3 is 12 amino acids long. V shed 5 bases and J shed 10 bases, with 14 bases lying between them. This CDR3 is CASSLPRLPAFF. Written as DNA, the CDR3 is TGTGCCAGCAGTCTCCCCAGGCTTCCAGCTTTCTTT.

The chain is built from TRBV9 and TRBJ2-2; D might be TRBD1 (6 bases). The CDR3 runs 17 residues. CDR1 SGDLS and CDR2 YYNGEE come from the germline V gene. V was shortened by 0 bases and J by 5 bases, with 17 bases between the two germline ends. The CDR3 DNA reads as TGTGCCAGCAGCGTAGGAACAGGGAGAATGAGTACCGGGGAGCTGTTTTTT. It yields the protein CASSVGTGRMSTGELFF.

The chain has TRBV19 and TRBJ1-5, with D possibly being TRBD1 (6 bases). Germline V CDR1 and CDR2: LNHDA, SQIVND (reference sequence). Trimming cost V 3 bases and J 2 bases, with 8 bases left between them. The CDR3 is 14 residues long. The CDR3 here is CASSMPGGNQPQHF. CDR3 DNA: TGTGCCAGTAGTATGCCAGGGGGCAATCAGCCCCAGCATTTT.

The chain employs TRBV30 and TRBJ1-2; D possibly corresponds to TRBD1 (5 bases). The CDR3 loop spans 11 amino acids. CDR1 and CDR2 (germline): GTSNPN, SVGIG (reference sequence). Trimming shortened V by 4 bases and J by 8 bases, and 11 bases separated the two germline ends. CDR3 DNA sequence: TGTGCCTGGAAACTTAGGGGAGGCTACACCTTC. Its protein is CAWKLRGGYTF.

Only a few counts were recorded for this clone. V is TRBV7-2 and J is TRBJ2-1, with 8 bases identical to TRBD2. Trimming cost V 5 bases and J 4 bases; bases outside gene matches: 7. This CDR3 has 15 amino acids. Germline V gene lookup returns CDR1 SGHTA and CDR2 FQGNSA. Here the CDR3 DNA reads TGTGCCAGCAGCCGTACTAGCGGAGGGTACAATGAGCAGTTCTTC. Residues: CASSRTSGGYNEQFF. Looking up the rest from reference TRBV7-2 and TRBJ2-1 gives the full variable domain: GAGVSQSPSNKVTEKGKDVELRCDPISGHTALYWYRQSLGQGLEFLIYFQGNSAPDKSGLPSDRFSAERTGGSVSTLTIQRTQQEDSAVYLCASSRTSGGYNEQFFGPGTRLTVL.